This entry concerns a single T cell receptor beta chain. Its antigen has not been determined. Base qualities are not provided; no much larger clone lies one nucleotide away. These data are taken from a study of glioma-infiltrating T cells after dendritic cell vaccination listed by TCRdb under 2016. General notes on the study: A cohort of about 15 glioblastoma patients from Phase I and II dendritic cell vaccination trials was included, of whom 9 were newly diagnosed and 6 had recurrent disease. TCR sequencing metrics, including TIL content and tumor-blood repertoire overlap, were correlated with survival after dendritic cell vaccination. Each patient got three intradermal injections of the dendritic cell vaccine, spaced at biweekly intervals, in the arm below the axilla. Autologous tumor lysate-pulsed dendritic cell vaccination was administered to the patients between the early 2000s and the early 2010s. The vaccine consisted of monocyte-derived dendritic cells cultured less than 9 days with IL-4 and GM-CSF, then pulsed overnight with autologous tumor lysate. Tumor-infiltrating lymphocyte content was quantified and tumor and blood repertoires were compared in dendritic cell-vaccinated glioblastoma patients by deep sequencing of TCR beta CDR3 regions.

The sample's time point label, in plain terms: after dendritic cell vaccination, including at tumor progression/relapse. Patients were selected on the basis of adequate residual fresh-frozen tumor tissue and more than two years of available survival data. Molecular status otherwise varied across the glioblastoma patients, but none of them carried an isocitrate dehydrogenase mutation. PBMC collection took place before vaccination, two weeks after the third vaccination, and at tumor progression if progression occurred. The Qiagen DNeasy Blood extraction Kit was used for extraction of genomic DNA. General findings and caveats noted by the study authors: The cohort was small and heterogeneous, and full blood and tumor sets were available for few patients, with initial-recurrent tumor pairs available for even fewer patients. The three-group TCR overlap response model was characterized as speculative, and prospective validation of the model was stated to be required. After dendritic cell vaccination, a higher estimated pretreatment TIL content predicted longer time to progression and longer overall survival. No direct relationship between TCR clonality and survival was found, suggesting that a diverse polyclonal response may matter.

The immunoSEQ assay amplified TCRB CDR3 regions from approximately 2 micrograms of genomic DNA, or from all available DNA when less than that amount was available. For multiplex PCR, 60 forward primers for TCR V beta segments and 13 reverse primers for J beta segments were used. To estimate the number of reads per starting template, synthetic control templates were added to each sample at limiting dilution. Reads of 87 bp were generated by sequencing on the Illumina HiSeq System. The paper's data handling went like this. PCR and sequencing errors were removed by a nearest neighbor algorithm that merged closely related sequences. TCR overlap was defined as the percentage of unique tumor TCR beta sequences that were also found in the peripheral blood of the same patient. This immuneACCESS table, as held by TCRdb, lists in-frame sequences with V and J called but not all clones. Of the missing ones, under half trace to an unresolved V gene in checked studies; the others have no known cause. V and J calls and clone size are given by that table; D and trimming were obtained from the DNA. Across this sample there are some 90,000 clones, with roughly four fifths seen only once. The biggest ten clones account for 2.1% of the sample.

This clonotype originated in a human donor with glioblastoma. Sequences were derived from blood, sampled after dendritic cell vaccination.

CDR3 reads: CASSLGTGGNTIYF. Here is the DNA: TGTGCCAGCAGCTTAGGGACAGGAGGAAACACCATATATTTT. The chain was built from TRBV7-3 and TRBJ1-3, with 8 junctional bases fitting TRBD1. The CDR3 covers 14 residues, taking in both the cysteine and the phenylalanine. Kept here is only the CDR3 DNA, which spans 42 bases and is read in frame from base 1. CDR1 and CDR2 are read off the germline V gene as SGHTA and FQGTGA. Trimming accounts for 2 bases at V and 4 bases at J, while the number of junction bases matched to no gene is 1.